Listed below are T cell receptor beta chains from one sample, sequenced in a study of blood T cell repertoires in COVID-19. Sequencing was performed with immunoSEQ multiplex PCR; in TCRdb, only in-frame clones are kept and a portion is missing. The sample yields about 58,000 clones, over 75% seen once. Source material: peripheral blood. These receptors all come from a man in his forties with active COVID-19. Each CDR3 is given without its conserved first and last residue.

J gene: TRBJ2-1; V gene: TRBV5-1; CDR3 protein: ASSVDGLAGVDEQF
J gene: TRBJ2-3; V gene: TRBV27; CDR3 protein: ASSLGGTDTQY
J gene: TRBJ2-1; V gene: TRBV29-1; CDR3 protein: SDTSGRGTGGQF
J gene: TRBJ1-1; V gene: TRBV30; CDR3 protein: AWSANRRGARTEAF
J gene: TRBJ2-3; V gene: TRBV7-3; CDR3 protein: ASSLSHGGFTDTQY
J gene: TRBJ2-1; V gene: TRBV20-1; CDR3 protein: SAGSLFEQF
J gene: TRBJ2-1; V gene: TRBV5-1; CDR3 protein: ASKERLAQNEQF
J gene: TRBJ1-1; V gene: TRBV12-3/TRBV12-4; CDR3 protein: ASRGQNTEAF
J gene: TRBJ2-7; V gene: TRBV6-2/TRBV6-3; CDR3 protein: ASSLGTSASYEQY
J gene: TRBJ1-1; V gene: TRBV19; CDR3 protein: ASSSTGDTEAF
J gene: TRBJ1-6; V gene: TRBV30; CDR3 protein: AWHRVWNSPLH